The 7 T cell receptor beta chains presented below share a single source sample, sequenced in a study of T cells in localized non-small cell lung cancer. Assay: immunoSEQ multiplex PCR; the TCRdb copy retains only in-frame clones and omits some. The sample shows 72,000 or so clones, roughly 86% of them seen only once. The sample here was peripheral blood, taken before any cancer treatment. Source of these receptors: an older female donor with stage I lung adenocarcinoma.

The gene calls are TRBV6-5 and TRBJ1-1, with TRBD1 matching 11 bases. This CDR3 contains 14 residues. The ends lost 5 bases at V and 4 bases at J; junction bases unmatched: 3. CDR1 and CDR2 (germline): MNHEY, SVGAGI. The CDR3: CASSEGTGGTEAFF. CDR3 DNA sequence: TGTGCCAGCAGTGAAGGGACAGGGGGCACTGAAGCTTTCTTT.

This sequence joins TRBV5-1 and TRBJ2-2, with a weak D call TRBD1 (5 bases). V was clipped by 0 bases and J by 6 bases, with 12 bases between them. This CDR3 comprises 15 residues. Germline lookup yields CDR1 SGHRS and CDR2 YFSETQ. CDR3 loop: CASSLGQGFAGELFF. The CDR3 coding sequence is TGCGCCAGCAGCTTGGGGCAGGGATTTGCCGGGGAGCTGTTTTTT.

The chain links TRBV2 to TRBJ2-1; 10 nucleotides line up with TRBD2. The CDR3 totals 15 residues. Germline loops: CDR1 SNHLY, CDR2 FYNNEI. V was clipped by 4 bases and J by 6 bases; unmatched bases: 6. The CDR3 DNA sequence: TGTGCCAGCAGTGTAGCGGGAGGATGGGTCAATGAGCAGTTCTTC. It yields the protein CASSVAGGWVNEQFF.

The chain uses TRBV9 and TRBJ1-3, with 9 positions matching TRBD1. V was pared by 3 bases and J by 1 base, with 8 bases of the junction left unmatched. In germline, CDR1 is SGDLS, CDR2 YYNGEE. The CDR3 has 17 amino acids. Here the CDR3 reads CASSDRDRVYSGNTIYF. The CDR3 coding sequence is TGTGCCAGCAGCGATCGGGACAGGGTCTATTCTGGAAACACCATATATTTT.

The chain joins TRBV30 to TRBJ1-5, with a tentative D call TRBD1 (6 bases). V gave up 3 bases and J gave up 3 bases, with 18 bases separating them. The CDR3 runs to 16 residues. Germline V CDR1 and CDR2: GTSNPN, SVGIG (reference sequence). CDR3 loop: CAWSLGVRGDNQPQHF. In DNA form, the CDR3 reads TGTGCCTGGAGCCTAGGTGTCAGGGGCGACAATCAGCCCCAGCATTTT.

This chain links TRBV7-8 with TRBJ1-1, with 7 nucleotides matching TRBD1. CDR1 SGHVS and CDR2 FQNEAQ come from the germline V gene. The length of the CDR3 is 15 residues. J lost 4 bases, V lost 4 bases, and 9 bases had no gene match. CDR3 region: CASSSRDSSSTEAFF. The CDR3 DNA follows: TGTGCCAGCAGCTCCAGGGACAGCTCGAGCACTGAAGCTTTCTTT.

The chain joins TRBV11-3 to TRBJ1-4, with D possibly TRBD1 on 6 matching bases. Germline CDR1 is SGHNT and CDR2 is YENEEA. The ends were cut back, 3 bases at V and 1 base at J, with 12 bases in the middle. The CDR3 is made up of 16 amino acids. The CDR3 DNA follows: TGTGCCAGCAGCTTTGGGGGGCTGGGAACTAATGAAAAACTGTTTTTT. This codes for CASSFGGLGTNEKLFF.